This T cell receptor (beta chain) was obtained from a study of T cell clusters in autoimmune cytopenias. At the level of the study: The median distinct TRB clonotype count was about 2,000 per sample, from a median around 52,000 reads. Broader study findings: No experiment has yet validated the function of the T cell clusters defined in silico. Comparing secondary cytopenia with chronic lymphocytic leukemia showed no cluster-lack signature, apparently masked by lymphoma repertoire.

Roughly 38,000 genome equivalents of blood DNA were amplified for TRB. Multiplex touch-down PCR amplified TRB using TRB-A and TRB-B pools in one tube. TCRdb re-called the multiplex PCR reads; one entry per CDR3 protein, DNA not given. The table lists around 2,300 distinct CDR3 sequences. This CDR3 is 15 amino acids long. The germline V gene encodes CDR1 SQVTM and CDR2 ANQGSEA. Its frequency marks this clonotype as medium-sized. What it binds is not known. Sequenced sample: peripheral blood. This clonotype originated in a human donor with an autoimmune cytopenia or autoimmune hepatitis (not recorded which). The rearrangement links TRBV29-1 to TRBJ1-1; the TRBD1 assignment by TCRdb is unverifiable without DNA. The CDR3 protein is CSVELLTGVATEAFF.